These 2 T cell receptor beta chains originate from one sample sequenced in a study of OX40 agonist ivuxolimab in advanced cancers. Library method: the immunoSEQ multiplex PCR assay. TCRdb obtained this table from immuneACCESS and retained in-frame rearrangements with V and J assigned. These tables miss some clones; where compared with another copy, unresolved V genes account for less than half of the shortfall, and the remainder is unexplained. The sample profile shows about 64,000 clones; approximately 88% of them were found once. The ten largest clonotypes hold around 2.8% of the sample. The sequencing used CD4+ or CD8+ T cells sorted from blood, collected in a trial of the OX40 agonist ivuxolimab. These receptors were obtained from an adult with an advanced solid tumor such as melanoma, head and neck, liver or kidney cancer.

V and J are TRBV18 and TRBJ2-1; 9 bases fit TRBD1. The V gene's germline CDR1 is KGHSH and CDR2 LQKENI. The CDR3 runs to 14 residues. With V trimmed by 2 bases and J by 9 bases, 5 bases remained unmatched. The CDR3 coding sequence is TGTGCCAGCTCACCAGGGACAGGGAGCGCTGAGCAGTTCTTC. Translating gives CASSPGTGSAEQFF.

V gene TRBV29-1 combines with J gene TRBJ1-1, with D possibly being TRBD1 (5 bases). This CDR3 spans 14 amino acids. The V end lost 7 bases, the J end lost 5 bases, and 20 bases lay between the germline ends. Germline V gene lookup returns CDR1 SQVTM and CDR2 ANQGSEA. The DNA of the CDR3 is TGCAGCGGGTTGCACGGGGGGGTGAGGACTGAAGCTTTCTTT. Protein: CSGLHGGVRTEAFF. The full variable domain, completed using reference TRBV29-1 and TRBJ1-1, is SAVISQKPSRDICQRGTSLTIQCQVDSQVTMMFWYRQQPGQSLTLIATANQGSEATYESGFVIDKFPISRPNLTFSTLTVSNMSPEDSSIYLCSGLHGGVRTEAFFGQGTRLTVV.